This T cell receptor (beta chain) was found in a study of beta chain features in type 1 diabetes. Study background: The study examined about 100,000,000 sorted cells across all samples. General study findings and limits: The similarity of naive, central memory and Treg TCRB repertoires appeared greater among patients than among healthy donors. Shorter TCRB CDR3s, moderately but significantly so, marked every one of the four CD4+ subsets in Type 1 diabetes patients. Cells that show high TCR expression could be over-represented by cDNA sequencing.

Sequencing targeted expressed TCRB transcripts, as all isolated RNA had been reverse transcribed. Produced via immunoSEQ multiplex PCR; TCRdb's table is partial and in-frame only. The profile shows 160,000 or so clones, around 10% of them singletons. V lost 5 bases and J 2 bases, leaving 12 bases between the germline ends. Germline assignment: CDR1 SQVTM and CDR2 ANQGSEA. This CDR3 region has 13 residues. This clone has more than one count but fewer than ten. Its antigen is currently unknown. This sequence was found in a young man in good health. The gene calls are TRBV29-1 and TRBJ1-1; TRBD1 might be the D (5 bases). Material: central memory CD4+ T cells from blood. This chain's CDR3 is CSVSRRTNTEAFF. The CDR3 nucleotides read TGCAGCGTTAGTCGACGGACAAACACTGAAGCTTTCTTT. The full variable domain, rest sourced from reference TRBV29-1 and TRBJ1-1, is SAVISQKPSRDICQRGTSLTIQCQVDSQVTMMFWYRQQPGQSLTLIATANQGSEATYESGFVIDKFPISRPNLTFSTLTVSNMSPEDSSIYLCSVSRRTNTEAFFGQGTRLTVV.